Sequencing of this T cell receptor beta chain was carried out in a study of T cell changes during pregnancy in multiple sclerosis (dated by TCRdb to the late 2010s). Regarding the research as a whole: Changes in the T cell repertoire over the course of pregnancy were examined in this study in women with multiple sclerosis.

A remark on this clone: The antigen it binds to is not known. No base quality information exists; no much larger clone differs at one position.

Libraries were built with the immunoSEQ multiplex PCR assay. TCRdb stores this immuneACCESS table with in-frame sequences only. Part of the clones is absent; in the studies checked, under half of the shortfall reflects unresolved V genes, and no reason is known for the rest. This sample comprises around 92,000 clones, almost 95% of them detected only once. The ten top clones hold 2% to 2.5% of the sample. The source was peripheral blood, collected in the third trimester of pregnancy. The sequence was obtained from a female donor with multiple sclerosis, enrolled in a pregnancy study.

The DNA sequence is as follows: TGTGCCAGCAGCTTAGAGGCAGGCTATCGTTTCACCGGGGAGCTGTTTTTT. This gives the protein CASSLEAGYRFTGELFF. Here the chain combines TRBV7-2 and TRBJ2-2; too little of a D gene remains to name it. Trimming takes 1 base from V and 4 bases from J, and the germline ends sit 16 bases apart. In the germline V gene, CDR1 corresponds to SGHTA and CDR2 to FQGNSA. The CDR3 sequence holds 17 residues, the cysteine and phenylalanine included. Only the CDR3 DNA stays, 51 bases, in frame from base 1.